Below, 24 T cell receptor beta chains from the same sample are listed, as sequenced in a study of T cells in localized non-small cell lung cancer. Assay used: immunoSEQ multiplex PCR; TCRdb lists only in-frame clones, some missing. The sample has some 6,700 clones; more than 35% are singletons. The source material was lung tumor tissue, sampled before any cancer treatment. The receptors were sampled from a man aged 35-69 years with stage III lung adenocarcinoma.

This chain joins TRBV19 and TRBJ2-5, with D uncertain. Germline CDR1 and CDR2: LNHDA and SQIVND (reference sequence). The CDR3 runs 14 residues. Between the trimmed V and J ends, which lost 3 bases and 0 bases, there was a span of 8 bases. The CDR3 DNA sequence: TGTGCCAGTAGTATTGACGAGTACCAAGAGACCCAGTACTTC. Amino acids: CASSIDEYQETQYF.

The chain employs TRBV6-8 and TRBJ1-3; 9 bases are shared with TRBD1. The ends lost 1 base at V and 8 bases at J; junction bases unmatched: 3. CDR1 and CDR2 (germline): MNHGY, SAAAGT. CDR3 length equals 14 residues. This CDR3 reads CASSYLTGGYTIYF. The CDR3 nucleotides read TGTGCCAGCAGTTACTTGACAGGGGGGTACACCATATATTTT.

This clone was picked up a small number of times. The chain couples TRBV30 to TRBJ1-5; D is unresolved. Per the germline V gene, CDR1 is GTSNPN and CDR2 is SVGIG (reference sequence). Trimming took 1 base from V and 5 from J, leaving 12 bases between them. The CDR3 spans 14 residues. The CDR3 DNA is TGTGCCTGGAGTGGGGTAAACGGATATCAGCCCCAGCATTTT. Its translation: CAWSGVNGYQPQHF.

The chain uses TRBV18 and TRBJ2-1, with D possibly being TRBD2 (6 bases). CDR3 length: 15 residues. CDR1 and CDR2 (germline): KGHSH, LQKENI. Trimming removed 2 bases at V and 7 bases at J, with 15 bases between. CDR3 protein: CASSPSAGSGNEQFF. CDR3 DNA: TGTGCCAGCTCACCATCGGCGGGATCGGGGAATGAGCAGTTCTTC.

The CDR3, as DNA: TGTGCCAGCTCACGACAGGGGGCTGAAAACATTCAGTACTTC. Translation gives CASSRQGAENIQYF. The chain has TRBV18 and TRBJ2-4, with 10 bases that match TRBD1. The CDR3 consists of 14 residues. Germline CDR1 KGHSH, CDR2 LQKENI. Trimming took 4 bases from V and 5 from J; bases not matched to a gene: 2. Full variable domain (missing parts from reference TRBV18 and TRBJ2-4): NAGVMQNPRHLVRRRGQEARLRCSPMKGHSHVYWYRQLPEEGLKFMVYLQKENIIDESGMPKERFSAEFPKEGPSILRIQQVVRGDSAAYFCASSRQGAENIQYFGAGTRLSVL.

In its sample, this clone is medium-sized. This sequence joins TRBV11-3 and TRBJ1-1; D remains ambiguous. This CDR3 contains 14 residues. V was pared by 1 base and J by 1 base, with 7 bases between. Germline V gene sequence: CDR1 SGHNT, CDR2 YENEEA. The CDR3 here is CASSLGTGNTEAFF. The CDR3 bases are TGTGCCAGCAGCTTAGGAACCGGGAACACTGAAGCTTTCTTT.

The gene calls are TRBV11-3 and TRBJ1-1; TRBD1 might be the D (6 bases). The CDR3 runs to 15 residues. V was pared by 2 bases and J by 0 bases, with 10 bases between. Per the germline V gene, CDR1 is SGHNT and CDR2 is YENEEA. The CDR3, as DNA: TGTGCCAGCAGCTTACACGGGGACATGAACACTGAAGCTTTCTTT. Translated, it gives CASSLHGDMNTEAFF.

This clone is labeled as large. The chain links TRBV11-3 to TRBJ1-1; 9 nucleotides agree with TRBD1. From germline, CDR1 is SGHNT and CDR2 YENEEA. The CDR3 contains 15 residues. V shed 4 bases and J 1 base; nucleotides not matched to a gene: 4. The CDR3 sequence is CASSSRTGANTEAFF. The CDR3 bases are TGTGCCAGCAGCTCCCGGACAGGGGCGAACACTGAAGCTTTCTTT.

The CDR3 DNA sequence: TGTGCCAGCAGTTCTAGGCAGGGGCCCTCAACTAATGAAAAACTGTTTTTT. Protein product: CASSSRQGPSTNEKLFF. The V and J genes are TRBV6-8 and TRBJ1-4; perhaps TRBD1 as D (6 bases). The ends were cut back, 4 bases at V and 0 bases at J, with 15 bases in the middle. The CDR3 runs to 17 residues. The germline CDR1 and CDR2 sequences are MNHGY and SAAAGT.

This clone was recorded a few times. The chain combines TRBV6-7 with TRBJ1-3, with D perhaps TRBD1 (5 bases). TRBV6-7 qualifies as an ORF whose function is uncertain. The CDR3 is 15 amino acids. Between the trimmed V and J ends, which lost 2 bases and 5 bases, there was a span of 13 bases. CDR3 in DNA: TGTGCCAGCAGTTACGAGGCAGGGAACCGAAACACCATATATTTT. The encoded protein is CASSYEAGNRNTIYF.

The chain carries TRBV10-3 and TRBJ1-6; D remains ambiguous. CDR3 length equals 15 residues. V was pared by 1 base and J by 10 bases, with 14 bases between. Germline V gene lookup returns CDR1 ENHRY and CDR2 SYGVKD. CDR3 amino acids: CAISELRAGESPLHF. CDR3 coding DNA: TGTGCCATCAGTGAGTTGCGGGCAGGCGAATCACCCCTCCACTTT.

This rearrangement joins TRBV19 to TRBJ1-5; D not resolved. The germline gives CDR1 LNHDA, CDR2 SQIVND (reference sequence). The CDR3 runs 14 residues. The ends were cut back, 3 bases at V and 3 bases at J, with 9 bases in the middle. The CDR3: CASSIGGYNQPQHF. For the CDR3, the DNA is TGTGCCAGTAGTATCGGAGGTTACAATCAGCCCCAGCATTTT.

A single count supports this clone. The rearrangement links TRBV28 to TRBJ1-5; no definite D call. Trimming took 5 bases from V and 7 from J, leaving 12 bases between them. Germline V lookup: CDR1 MDHEN, CDR2 SYDVKM. CDR3 size: 13 residues. The CDR3 nucleotides are TGTGCCAGCAGTCCCTCTCTCACACAGCCCCAGCATTTT. This sequence encodes CASSPSLTQPQHF.

The chain has TRBV4-1 and TRBJ1-6; the D gene is possibly TRBD1 (6 bases). Trimming removed 1 base at V and 5 bases at J, with 18 bases between. Germline V gene lookup returns CDR1 MGHRA and CDR2 YSYEKL. There are 18 residues in the CDR3. The CDR3 DNA is TGCGCCAGCAGCCAAGTTAGGATTGGAACAGGGAATAATTCACCCCTCCACTTT. Residues: CASSQVRIGTGNNSPLHF.

A few counts support this clone. V usage is TRBV9 and J usage is TRBJ2-3; a weak D match, TRBD2 (6 bases). Trimming took 7 bases from V and 3 from J, leaving 12 bases between them. The germline gives CDR1 SGDLS, CDR2 YYNGEE. The CDR3 contains 13 residues. CDR3 in DNA: TGTGCCAGCGCCCGGGAGCGGACAGATACGCAGTATTTT. This sequence encodes CASARERTDTQYF. The variable domain in full, completed from reference TRBV9 and TRBJ2-3, reads DSGVTQTPKHLITATGQRVTLRCSPRSGDLSVYWYQQSLDQGLQFLIQYYNGEERAKGNILERFSAQQFPDLHSELNLSSLELGDSALYFCASARERTDTQYFGPGTRLTVL.

This clone occurred a few times. Here the CDR3 reads CASSSRTLNGADTQYF. The CDR3 coding sequence is TGTGCCAGCAGCTCCCGGACCCTCAACGGGGCAGATACGCAGTATTTT. The chain combines TRBV11-3 with TRBJ2-3; a possible D gene is TRBD2 (5 bases). The V end lost 4 bases, the J end lost 4 bases, and 18 bases lay between the germline ends. In germline, CDR1 is SGHNT, CDR2 YENEEA. The CDR3 loop spans 16 amino acids.

The rearrangement uses TRBV10-2 and TRBJ2-1, with D perhaps TRBD2 (6 bases). CDR3 length: 14 residues. V lost 10 bases and J 7 bases, leaving 20 bases between the germline ends. Germline loops: CDR1 WSHSY, CDR2 SAAADI. CDR3 protein: CAISLPGGKNEQFF. The CDR3 DNA reads as TGCGCCATCTCCCTCCCCGGCGGGAAGAATGAGCAGTTCTTC.

This clone is labeled as medium-sized. This chain links TRBV11-3 with TRBJ2-3; 7 nucleotides agree with TRBD2. Germline CDR1 SGHNT, CDR2 YENEEA. V dropped 3 bases and J dropped 4; count of bases not matched to a gene: 10. The CDR3 runs 16 residues. The DNA for the CDR3 is TGTGCCAGCAGCTTGGCCGGGCGGGGGAGGTCAGATACGCAGTATTTT. Protein product: CASSLAGRGRSDTQYF. The whole variable domain, remainder taken from reference TRBV11-3 and TRBJ2-3, is EAGVVQSPRYKIIEKKQPVAFWCNPISGHNTLYWYLQNLGQGPELLIRYENEEAVDDSQLPKDRFSAERLKGVDSTLKIQPAELGDSAVYLCASSLAGRGRSDTQYFGPGTRLTVL.

Only a few counts were recorded for this clone. J is TRBJ1-1 and V is TRBV6-8; D is ambiguous. Trimming pared 0 bases from V and 6 bases from J, leaving 14 bases between. In germline, CDR1 is MNHGY, CDR2 SAAAGT. There are 15 residues in the CDR3. The chain's CDR3 is CASSYSIGGTPEAFF. The CDR3 region has the DNA TGTGCCAGCAGTTACTCGATAGGCGGAACCCCTGAAGCTTTCTTT.

The chain employs TRBV30 and TRBJ2-5, with TRBD2 identical over 7 bases. Per germline, CDR1 GTSNPN and CDR2 SVGIG (reference sequence). The CDR3 totals 13 residues. The V and J ends lost 2 bases and 5 bases, in that order; junction bases with no gene match: 5. The CDR3 protein is CAWSFGTTETQYF. The DNA of the CDR3 is TGTGCCTGGAGTTTCGGGACTACGGAGACCCAGTACTTC.

V usage is TRBV19 and J usage is TRBJ2-6; D is unclear. The CDR3 has 18 amino acids. The V and J ends lost 0 bases and 0 bases respectively, with 12 bases between them. Germline CDR1 reads LNHDA; CDR2 reads SQIVND (reference sequence). CDR3 DNA: TGTGCCAGTAGTATAGATGGACCTCTATACTCTGGGGCCAACGTCCTGACTTTC. This sequence encodes CASSIDGPLYSGANVLTF.

The chain is built from TRBV18 and TRBJ2-7; 8 positions match TRBD1. The length of the CDR3 is 13 residues. V lost 5 bases and J lost 3; bases outside the gene matches: 3. Germline V gene sequence: CDR1 KGHSH, CDR2 LQKENI. The chain's CDR3 is CASSTGQVYEQYF. The CDR3 DNA reads TGTGCCAGCTCAACGGGACAGGTCTACGAGCAGTACTTC.

The chain is built from TRBV7-2 and TRBJ2-2; TRBD1 might be the D (6 bases). Trimming removed 2 bases at V and 1 base at J, with 8 bases between. CDR1 and CDR2 from the germline V gene are SGHTA and FQGNSA. The CDR3 loop spans 15 amino acids. CDR3 nucleotides: TGTGCCAGCAGCTTATCGGGACAGAACACCGGGGAGCTGTTTTTT. Its protein product is CASSLSGQNTGELFF.

This clone appeared a few times. The chain has TRBV11-3 and TRBJ2-2, with 7 bases identical to TRBD2. Germline-derived CDR1 and CDR2 are SGHNT and YENEEA. The CDR3 consists of 14 residues. V trimming: 7 bases; J trimming: 3 bases; junction bases outside the gene matches: 5. CDR3 DNA sequence: TGTGCCAGCAACCCCGGGGGGTACACCGGGGAGCTGTTTTTT. This codes for CASNPGGYTGELFF.